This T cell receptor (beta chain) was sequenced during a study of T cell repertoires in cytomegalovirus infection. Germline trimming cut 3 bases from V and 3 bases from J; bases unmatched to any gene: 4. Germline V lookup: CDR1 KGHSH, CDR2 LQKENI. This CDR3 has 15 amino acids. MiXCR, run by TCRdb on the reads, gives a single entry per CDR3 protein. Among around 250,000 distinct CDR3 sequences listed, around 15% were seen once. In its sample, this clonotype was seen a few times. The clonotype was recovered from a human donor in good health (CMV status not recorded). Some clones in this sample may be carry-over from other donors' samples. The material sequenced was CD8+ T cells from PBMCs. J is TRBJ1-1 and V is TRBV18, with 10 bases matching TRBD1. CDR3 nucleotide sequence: TGTGCCAGCTCACCCGGGACAGGGGCCTACACTGAAGCTTTCTTT. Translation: CASSPGTGAYTEAFF.